One and the same sample provided the 9 T cell receptor beta chains below, sequenced in a study of T cells in tumors after PD-1 blockade. Profiled with immunoSEQ multiplex PCR; TCRdb holds only in-frame clones, not every one. This table has more than 50,000 clones, 74% appearing once. The material was PBMCs, obtained after anti-PD-1 treatment. The receptors stem from a human donor with basal cell carcinoma.

The chain has TRBV2 and TRBJ1-5; 9 nucleotides line up with TRBD1. The CDR3 contains 15 residues. Trimming at V came to 4 bases and at J to 3 bases, leaving 4 bases not matched to a gene. Germline CDR1 and CDR2: SNHLY and FYNNEI. This CDR3 reads CASSAWTGDNQPQHF. The CDR3 coding sequence is TGTGCCAGCAGTGCGTGGACAGGGGACAATCAGCCCCAGCATTTT.

This sequence joins TRBV6-5 and TRBJ1-2, with D perhaps TRBD1 (5 bases). V lost 6 bases and J 2 bases, leaving 16 bases between the germline ends. The CDR3 length is 15 residues. The germline V gene has CDR1 MNHEY and CDR2 SVGAGI. Here the CDR3 DNA reads TGTGCCAGCAGCTTAACCCTTCAGGGCAACTATGGCTACACCTTC. This codes for CASSLTLQGNYGYTF.

The V call is TRBV14, the J call TRBJ1-2; D remains ambiguous. Trimming removed 1 base from V and 10 bases from J, with 7 bases in between. The germline gives CDR1 SGHDN, CDR2 FVKESK. The CDR3 runs to 11 residues. The DNA for the CDR3 is TGTGCCAGCAGCCAAGCCTTGGCCTACACCTTC. This translates into CASSQALAYTF.

The rearrangement joins TRBV5-1 to TRBJ2-7; 13 nucleotides align to TRBD2. Unmatched junction bases numbered 7, after V lost 6 bases and J lost 4 bases. The CDR3 sequence is 15 residues long. Germline loops: CDR1 SGHRS, CDR2 YFSETQ. CDR3 DNA: TGCGCCAGCAAATTTGGGACTAGCGGGGTGTACGAGCAGTACTTC. Translated: CASKFGTSGVYEQYF.

The chain is built from TRBV7-9 and TRBJ2-1; weak D call: TRBD2 (6 bases). The CDR3 covers 13 residues. Germline CDR1 is SEHNR and CDR2 is FQNEAQ (reference sequence). Trimming took off 4 bases at V and 10 bases at J, with 14 bases between the two ends. The CDR3 spells CASSSTGRSEQFF. In nucleotides, the CDR3 is TGTGCCAGCAGCTCAACTGGGAGGTCCGAGCAGTTCTTC.

V gene TRBV29-1 combines with J gene TRBJ2-7, with no clear D. This CDR3 contains 13 residues. In germline, CDR1 is SQVTM, CDR2 ANQGSEA. V was cut by 0 bases and J by 1 base, with 7 bases left in between. CDR3 sequence: CSVEDGHSYEQYF. CDR3 coding DNA: TGCAGCGTTGAAGACGGGCATTCCTACGAGCAGTACTTC.

The chain joins TRBV19 to TRBJ1-4, with a possible D match to TRBD1 (6 bases). The CDR3 spans 15 residues. Looked up from germline, CDR1 is LNHDA and CDR2 is SQIVND (reference sequence). Between the trimmed V and J ends, which lost 3 bases and 4 bases, there was a span of 12 bases. CDR3 sequence (DNA): TGTGCCAGTAGTATTTTGGACAGTGATAATGAAAAACTGTTTTTT. Amino acid sequence: CASSILDSDNEKLFF.

CDR3 DNA: TGTGCCACCAGTGACCCCACAGATACGCAGTATTTT. As protein: CATSDPTDTQYF. This chain joins TRBV24-1 and TRBJ2-3, with D uncertain. V was trimmed by 4 bases and J by 2 bases, leaving 3 bases between them. The CDR3 length is 12 residues. Germline values: CDR1 KGHDR, CDR2 SFDVKD.

The J gene is TRBJ2-1, the V gene TRBV6-5; 7 nucleotides line up with TRBD2. This CDR3 is 15 amino acids long. With V trimmed by 2 bases and J by 6 bases, 7 bases remained unmatched. Germline V gives CDR1 MNHEY, CDR2 SVGAGI. This CDR3 is CASSYEASGFNEQFF. The CDR3 DNA reads as TGTGCCAGCAGTTACGAGGCTAGCGGATTCAATGAGCAGTTCTTC.